This TCR beta chain originates from a study of response to subunit inactivated influenza vaccine. Germline loops: CDR1 MNHEY, CDR2 SVGAGI. The V end lost 2 bases, the J end lost 0 bases, and 8 bases lay between the germline ends. This CDR3 is 15 amino acids long. Findings of the study overall: Each seasonal influenza vaccination, the authors suggested, recruits few new T cells.

For this clonotype: Its antigen is still unknown.

Each CDR3 protein is one row after TCRdb ran MiXCR on the RT-PCR reads. The repertoire holds hundreds of thousands of distinct CDR3 sequences, with 11% to 15% as singletons. The input for sequencing was PBMCs from blood, taken approximately 15 days before vaccination. This receptor was obtained from a man in his forties or fifties who received an inactivated influenza vaccine. This rearrangement joins TRBV6-5 to TRBJ1-5; no clear D gene. In nucleotides, the CDR3 is TGTGCCAGCAGTTACGCACAGCTTAGCAATCAGCCCCAGCATTTT. Its protein is CASSYAQLSNQPQHF.